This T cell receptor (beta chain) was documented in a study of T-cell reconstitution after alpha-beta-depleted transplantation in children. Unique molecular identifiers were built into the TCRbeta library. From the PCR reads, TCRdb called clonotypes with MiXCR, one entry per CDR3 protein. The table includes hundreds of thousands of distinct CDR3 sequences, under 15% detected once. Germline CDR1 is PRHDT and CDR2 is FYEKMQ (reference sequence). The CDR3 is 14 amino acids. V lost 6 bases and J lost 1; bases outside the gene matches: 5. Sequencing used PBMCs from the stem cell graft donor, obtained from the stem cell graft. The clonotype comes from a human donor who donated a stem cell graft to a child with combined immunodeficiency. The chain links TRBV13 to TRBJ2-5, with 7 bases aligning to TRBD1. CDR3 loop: CASRNRGRQETQYF. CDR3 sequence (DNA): TGTGCCAGCAGGAACAGGGGACGCCAAGAGACCCAGTACTTC.